This entry is about one T cell receptor (beta chain). The antigen remains undetermined. The V segment lost 3 bases and the J segment 0 bases; nucleotides outside the gene matches: 0. The CDR3 loop spans 14 amino acids. CDR1 and CDR2 from the germline V gene are SGHRS and YFSETQ. This record comes from a study of brain T cells in children with intractable seizures. Study-level points and caveats: Pre-surgery blood may have been undersampled, hiding some clones. HCMV serostatus was not known, and viral specificity came from CDR3 similarity only.

The sequenced cases were selected for having the highest brain T cell transcript signatures. Before surgery, patients took at least one anti-epileptic drug. Some clones are missing from TCRdb's copy, which holds only in-frame ones; the method was immunoSEQ multiplex PCR. The repertoire has about 41,000 clones, more than 80% of them found once; the top ten carry around 5.9%. This TCR came from a girl aged 2 to 9 with tuberous sclerosis and intractable seizures. The chain uses TRBV5-1 and TRBJ1-3, with TRBD1 matching over 7 bases. The sample consisted of peripheral blood, taken at surgery. CDR3 nucleotides: TGCGCCAGCAGCTGGGACAGCTCTGGAAACACCATATATTTT. Translated, it gives CASSWDSSGNTIYF.